A single T cell receptor (beta chain) is shown here with its context. Reverse transcription used about 0.5 to 1 ug RNA and random hexamers. Using its own MiXCR run on the immunoSEQ multiplex PCR reads, TCRdb lists one record per CDR3 protein. The data contain 160,000 or so distinct CDR3 sequences, under 95% of them singletons. The entry originates in a study of CD8 T cells in Susac syndrome. TEMRA cells were FACS-enriched, while CD8+ and CD4+ T cells were negatively isolated. Germline CDR1 reads KGHDR; CDR2 reads SFDVKD. This CDR3 is 15 amino acids long. The J segment lost 7 bases and the V segment lost 5 bases, leaving 6 bases of the junction unmatched.

This chain uses TRBV24-1 with TRBJ2-1; 11 positions match TRBD2. What was sequenced was CD4+ T cells from PBMCs. This sequence originates from a human donor in good health. CDR3 sequence (DNA): TGTGCCACCAGTGTTAGCGGGAGGGGAGGGAATGAGCAGTTCTTC. Translating gives CATSVSGRGGNEQFF.